These 17 T cell receptor beta chains were all obtained from the same sample, sequenced in a study of blood T cell repertoires in COVID-19 (dated by TCRdb to the early 2020s). The library was produced with the immunoSEQ multiplex PCR assay. TCRdb retrieved this table from immuneACCESS and kept in-frame rearrangements only. Not all clones are present; in checked studies, unresolved V genes account for under half, and no reason is known for the remainder. Across this sample there are 150,000 or so clones, with less than 85% seen only once. Nearly 4.5% of the sample is in the top ten clones. Sequencing was performed on PBMCs or T cells enriched from blood (not recorded which). The receptors here all came from a woman aged 45-60 years who had recovered from COVID-19.

This clone has just one count. The V and J genes are TRBV30 and TRBJ2-2; 7 nucleotides match TRBD2. The germline gives CDR1 GTSNPN, CDR2 SVGIG (reference sequence). Germline trimming cut 3 bases from V and 6 bases from J; bases unmatched to any gene: 10. The CDR3 contains 15 residues. The DNA of the CDR3 is TGTGCCTGGAGCGCGCTCGGCCTAGCGGCCGGGGAGCTGTTTTTT. Amino acid sequence: CAWSALGLAAGELFF.

This clone was detected a few times. The chain carries TRBV7-9 and TRBJ2-2, with D perhaps TRBD1 (5 bases). The CDR3 sequence is 15 residues long. Germline lookup yields CDR1 SEHNR and CDR2 FQNEAQ (reference sequence). The V and J ends lost 4 bases and 0 bases respectively, with 9 bases between them. The CDR3 loop reads CASSSQGPNTGELFF. The CDR3 coding sequence is TGTGCCAGCAGCTCGCAGGGCCCGAACACCGGGGAGCTGTTTTTT.

V and J are TRBV7-6 and TRBJ2-7; 7 nucleotides agree with TRBD2. Germline V gene lookup returns CDR1 SGHVS and CDR2 FNYEAQ. The CDR3 loop spans 17 amino acids. Trimming at V came to 5 bases and at J to 2 bases, leaving 15 bases not matched to a gene. DNA of the CDR3: TGTGCCAGCAGCCCCGGGTATGGTCTGGCGGGGGCCTACGAGCAGTACGTC. Translating gives CASSPGYGLAGAYEQYV.

This clone was recorded a few times. The genes are TRBV28 and TRBJ1-3, with D maybe TRBD1 (6 bases). The CDR3 covers 15 residues. Trimming shortened V by 3 bases and J by 4 bases, and 13 bases separated the two germline ends. The germline V gene has CDR1 MDHEN and CDR2 SYDVKM. CDR3 sequence: CASSFLPDRGNTIYF. CDR3 bases: TGTGCCAGCAGTTTTCTTCCGGACAGAGGAAACACCATATATTTT.

The chain carries TRBV5-1 and TRBJ1-1; D ambiguous. Germline-derived CDR1 and CDR2 are SGHRS and YFSETQ. Trimming shortened V by 4 bases and J by 0 bases, and 16 bases separated the two germline ends. This CDR3 has 16 amino acids. CDR3 sequence reads: CASSREGAEMNTEAFF. DNA of the CDR3: TGCGCCAGCAGCAGGGAGGGTGCGGAGATGAACACTGAAGCTTTCTTT.

This chain links TRBV7-7 with TRBJ2-3; 10 positions match TRBD2. The CDR3 loop spans 17 amino acids. Germline lookup yields CDR1 SSHAT and CDR2 FNYEAQ (reference sequence). J was trimmed by 1 base and V by 0 bases; bases with no gene match: 4. CDR3 DNA: TGTGCCAGCAGCTTAGCGCATACTAGCGGGGGCACAGATACGCAGTATTTT. It translates to CASSLAHTSGGTDTQYF.

In this sample, this clone turned up once. The genes are TRBV9 and TRBJ2-1, with D maybe TRBD2 (5 bases). The CDR3 loop spans 15 amino acids. Per the germline V gene, CDR1 is SGDLS and CDR2 is YYNGEE. V was trimmed by 3 bases and J by 0 bases, leaving 10 bases between them. CDR3 DNA: TGTGCCAGCAGCGCCAGCGGTAGCTCCTACAATGAGCAGTTCTTC. Encoded protein: CASSASGSSYNEQFF.

The chain couples TRBV30 to TRBJ1-6, with D perhaps matching TRBD1 (5 bases). This CDR3 is 15 amino acids long. CDR1 and CDR2 from the germline V gene are GTSNPN and SVGIG (reference sequence). Trimming left V 2 bases short and J 10 bases short, with 18 bases between. For the CDR3, the DNA is TGTGCCTGGAGTTTAATAAGCCAGGGAGGCTCACCCCTCCACTTT. As protein: CAWSLISQGGSPLHF.

The J gene is TRBJ1-2, the V gene TRBV7-2, with TRBD1 as a possible D gene (6 bases). The CDR3 covers 16 residues. The V end was cut by 5 bases, the J end by 1 base, with 17 bases between. Per germline, CDR1 SGHTA and CDR2 FQGNSA. The CDR3 region is CASSPQSGQLNYGYTF. CDR3 bases: TGTGCCAGCAGCCCCCAATCCGGACAGCTTAACTATGGCTACACCTTC.

This chain links TRBV2 with TRBJ1-3; TRBD1 matches at 7 bases. CDR1 and CDR2 from the germline V gene are SNHLY and FYNNEI. V gave up 3 bases and J gave up 2 bases; unmatched junction bases: 4. The CDR3 consists of 15 residues. This CDR3 is CASSEEGGPGNTIYF. In DNA form, the CDR3 reads TGTGCCAGCAGTGAGGAAGGGGGCCCTGGAAACACCATATATTTT.

The chain joins TRBV5-8 to TRBJ1-3; weak D call: TRBD1 (6 bases). Trimming removed 3 bases from V and 0 bases from J, with 13 bases in between. The CDR3 has 16 residues. Germline V gene lookup returns CDR1 SGHTS and CDR2 YDEGEE. The CDR3 spells CASSWSPTGSGNTIYF. DNA for the CDR3: TGTGCCAGCAGCTGGTCCCCGACAGGCTCTGGAAACACCATATATTTT.

This clone occurred a few times. The rearrangement joins TRBV5-1 to TRBJ2-1, with TRBD2 matching 11 bases. Trimming at V came to 4 bases and at J to 5 bases, leaving 8 bases not matched to a gene. CDR3 size: 16 residues. The germline CDR1 and CDR2 sequences are SGHRS and YFSETQ. CDR3 DNA: TGCGCCAGCAGCCTCTTAGCGGGAGGGCGAAACAATGAGCAGTTCTTC. It is translated as CASSLLAGGRNNEQFF.

Note on this clone: Other DNA variants within this sample encode the same CDR3. This chain connects TRBV6-5 to TRBJ2-7; tentative D call: TRBD2 (6 bases). Trimming took 4 bases from V and 4 from J, leaving 11 bases between them. This CDR3 has 13 residues. CDR1 is MNHEY, CDR2 SVGAGI, per germline. The CDR3 sequence: CASSSRDSYEQYV. CDR3 nucleotide sequence: TGTGCCAGCAGTTCCCGGGACTCGTACGAGCAGTACGTC.

The chain recombines TRBV7-2 with TRBJ1-1; 9 bases align to TRBD1. CDR1 and CDR2 (germline): SGHTA, FQGNSA. Unmatched junction bases numbered 9, after V lost 5 bases and J lost 5 bases. The CDR3 covers 15 residues. DNA of the CDR3: TGTGCCAGCAGCCCGGGGACAGGGTTGGCAACTGAAGCTTTCTTT. Amino acids: CASSPGTGLATEAFF.

The chain links TRBV3-1 (or the pseudogene TRBV3-2) to TRBJ2-3; tentative D call: TRBD1 (6 bases). V shed 4 bases and J shed 0 bases, with 14 bases lying between them. CDR1 is LGHDT and CDR2 is YNNKEL in the germline V gene (reference sequence). This CDR3 has 16 residues. The CDR3 sequence: CASSLGPGQSTDTQYF. The CDR3 DNA sequence: TGTGCCAGCAGCCTCGGGCCGGGACAAAGCACAGATACGCAGTATTTT.

This chain connects TRBV28 to TRBJ2-3; 8 nucleotides align to TRBD1. CDR3 length: 16 residues. Losses at the gene ends were 4 bases for V and 5 bases for J; bases not matched to a gene: 11. Germline CDR1 is MDHEN and CDR2 is SYDVKM. The CDR3 nucleotides are TGTGCCAGCAGTTCACCAGGGGCCACAGGGGGAGATACGCAGTATTTT. Protein: CASSSPGATGGDTQYF.

The gene calls are TRBV11-2 and TRBJ1-1; 10 bases line up with TRBD1. Trimming removed 5 bases from V and 4 bases from J; junction bases left unmatched: 7. Per the germline V gene, CDR1 is SGHAT and CDR2 is FQNNGV. There are 15 residues in the CDR3. The CDR3 DNA reads TGTGCCAGCAGCGAGAGGTGGGACAGGGGCACTGAAGCTTTCTTT. It is translated as CASSERWDRGTEAFF. The full variable domain, completed using reference TRBV11-2 and TRBJ1-1, is EAGVAQSPRYKIIEKRQSVAFWCNPISGHATLYWYQQILGQGPKLLIQFQNNGVVDDSQLPKDRFSAERLKGVDSTLKIQPAKLEDSAVYLCASSERWDRGTEAFFGQGTRLTVV.